These T cell receptor beta chains were read from a single sample in a study of long-term antiretroviral therapy in people with HIV. Clones were sequenced by immunoSEQ multiplex PCR, and TCRdb holds only the in-frame ones, with some missing. The repertoire holds about 16,000 clones, with around 90% as singletons. The sequences come from unsorted PBMCs, collected 2.3 years before starting antiretroviral therapy. The receptors were gathered from a woman aged 25 to 45 with HIV. Both conserved end residues are trimmed from each CDR3.

v_call	j_call	cdr3_aa
TRBV14	TRBJ2-5	ASSHKGGVWQETQY
TRBV6-1	TRBJ2-7	ASSDTYTGGYEQY
TRBV7-9	TRBJ2-3	ASSPKWADTQY
TRBV5-6	TRBJ2-1	ASSLAGVYNEQF
TRBV30	TRBJ1-1	AWTGPGMNTEAF
TRBV9	TRBJ2-5	ASSPRTSGGIWETQY
TRBV30	TRBJ1-6	ASVGGNNSPLH
TRBV27	TRBJ1-1	ASRLGPGNTEAF
TRBV5-1	TRBJ2-7	ASSPRTSGSYEQY
TRBV7-9	TRBJ2-3	ASSDSNRGSADTQY
TRBV2	TRBJ1-5	ASSESLGLRLGNQPQH
TRBV10-3	TRBJ2-2	AISVAVGAGEYTGELF
TRBV10-3	TRBJ2-1	AISPGIRMKDEQF
TRBV18	TRBJ1-4	ASSPTGQRNEKLF
TRBV30	TRBJ1-3	AWPSGNTIY
TRBV7-9	TRBJ1-1	ASSLNTGARTEAF
TRBV4-3	TRBJ1-2	ASSQPRGSGVSGEDGYT
TRBV4-1	TRBJ1-2	ASSQVGQGAGYGYT
TRBV5-1	TRBJ2-3	ASSLARGRDTQY
TRBV5-1	TRBJ1-2	ASSLDGTGVVGGYT
TRBV6-1	TRBJ1-6	ASSEADSESSYNSPLH
TRBV5-4	TRBJ2-3	ASSFPSGGTDTQY
TRBV9	TRBJ1-6	ASSPRGQDDSSPLH
TRBV21-1	TRBJ1-1	ASSKVTYGRTEAF
TRBV19	TRBJ2-7	ASGRGVSSYEQY
TRBV9	TRBJ1-4	ASSTQGATNEKLF
TRBV5-1	TRBJ1-1	ASSFAGEKDTEAF
TRBV4-3	TRBJ1-3	ASSQDTGTDSLFSGNTIY
TRBV18	TRBJ2-1	ASSPVAGGSYNEQF
TRBV19	TRBJ2-1	ASTGGWVGEQF
TRBV6-1	TRBJ1-1	ASSERGRAEAF
TRBV7-9	TRBJ1-2	ASSLDEGTGYT
TRBV28	TRBJ1-2	ASSGRGYGYT
TRBV30	TRBJ1-5	AWARDKDQPQH
TRBV9	TRBJ2-5	ASSAGPGLILGGETQY
TRBV9	TRBJ1-3	ASGDRGPGNTIY
TRBV30	TRBJ1-5	AWSTRGRSQPQH
TRBV7-9	TRBJ2-2	ASSSRDRGAIDTGELF
TRBV5-4	TRBJ1-6	ASSLAGGQAYSPLH
TRBV10-3	TRBJ2-7	AMGQNLIYEQY
TRBV5-1	TRBJ2-1	ASSLEQGYEQF
TRBV5-8	TRBJ1-2	ASSLDATNYGYT